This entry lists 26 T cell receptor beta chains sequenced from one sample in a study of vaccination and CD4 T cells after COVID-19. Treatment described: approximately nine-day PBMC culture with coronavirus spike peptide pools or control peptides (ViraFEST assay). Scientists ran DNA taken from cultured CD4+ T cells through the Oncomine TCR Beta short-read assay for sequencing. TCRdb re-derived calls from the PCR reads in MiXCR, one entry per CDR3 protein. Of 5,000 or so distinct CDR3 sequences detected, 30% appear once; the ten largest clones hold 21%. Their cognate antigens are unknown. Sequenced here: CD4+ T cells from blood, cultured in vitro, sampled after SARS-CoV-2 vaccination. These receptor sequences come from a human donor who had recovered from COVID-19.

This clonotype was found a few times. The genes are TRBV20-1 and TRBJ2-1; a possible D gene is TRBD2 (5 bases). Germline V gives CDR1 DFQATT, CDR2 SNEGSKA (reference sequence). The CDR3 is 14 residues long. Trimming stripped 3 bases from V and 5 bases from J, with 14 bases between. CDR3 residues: CSARPSAGNNEQFF. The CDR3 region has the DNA TGCAGTGCTAGGCCCTCGGCCGGGAACAATGAGCAGTTCTTC.

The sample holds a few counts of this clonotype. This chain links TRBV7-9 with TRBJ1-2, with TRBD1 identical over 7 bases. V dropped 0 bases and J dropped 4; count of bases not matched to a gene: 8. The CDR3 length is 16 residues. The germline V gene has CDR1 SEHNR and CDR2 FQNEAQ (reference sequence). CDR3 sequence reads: CASSLAVPGGSYGYTF. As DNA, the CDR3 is TGTGCCAGCAGCTTAGCGGTCCCAGGGGGTAGCTATGGCTACACCTTC.

The CDR3 spells CASSLHSVSNQPQHF. DNA for the CDR3: TGTGCCAGCAGTTTACACAGTGTTAGCAATCAGCCCCAGCATTTT. The V and J genes are TRBV28 and TRBJ1-5; D is undetermined. Trimming pared 2 bases from V and 0 bases from J, leaving 8 bases between. This CDR3 contains 15 residues. Germline values: CDR1 MDHEN, CDR2 SYDVKM.

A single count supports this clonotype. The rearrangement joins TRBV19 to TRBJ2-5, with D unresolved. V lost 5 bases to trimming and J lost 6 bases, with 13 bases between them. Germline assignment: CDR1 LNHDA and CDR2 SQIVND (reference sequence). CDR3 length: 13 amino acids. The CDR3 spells CASSAASGKTQYF. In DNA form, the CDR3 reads TGTGCCAGTAGTGCGGCTAGTGGGAAGACCCAGTACTTC. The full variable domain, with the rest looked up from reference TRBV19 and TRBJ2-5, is DGGITQSPKYLFRKEGQNVTLSCEQNLNHDAMYWYRQDPGQGLRLIYYSQIVNDFQKGDIAEGYSVSREKKESFPLTVTSAQKNPTAFYLCASSAASGKTQYFGPGTRLLVL.

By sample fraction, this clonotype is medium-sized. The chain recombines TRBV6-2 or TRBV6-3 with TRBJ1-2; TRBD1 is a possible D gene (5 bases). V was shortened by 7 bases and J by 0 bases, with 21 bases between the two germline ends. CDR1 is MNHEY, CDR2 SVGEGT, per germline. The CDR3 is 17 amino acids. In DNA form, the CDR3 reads TGTGCCAGCACCCTACGCGGGGACGGAAGGACTAACTATGGCTACACCTTC. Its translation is CASTLRGDGRTNYGYTF.

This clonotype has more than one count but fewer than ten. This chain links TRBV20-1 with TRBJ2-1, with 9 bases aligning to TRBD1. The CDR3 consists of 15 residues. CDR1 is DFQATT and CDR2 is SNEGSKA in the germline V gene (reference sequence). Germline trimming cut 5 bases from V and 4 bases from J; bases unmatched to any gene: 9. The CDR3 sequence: CSARSGTGTYNEQFF. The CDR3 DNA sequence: TGCAGTGCTCGATCCGGGACAGGGACTTACAATGAGCAGTTCTTC.

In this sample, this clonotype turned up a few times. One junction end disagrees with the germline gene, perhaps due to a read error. The CDR3 here is CASGEYEQYF. The CDR3 nucleotides read TGTGCCAGCGGTGAATACGAGCAGTACTTC. This chain joins TRBV2 and TRBJ2-7, with unresolved D. In germline, CDR1 is SNHLY, CDR2 FYNNEI. The CDR3 length is 10 residues. Combining the CDR3 with reference TRBV2 and TRBJ2-7 gives the whole variable domain EPEVTQTPSHQVTQMGQEVILRCVPISNHLYFYWYRQILGQKVEFLVSFYNNEISEKSEIFDDQFSVERPDGSNFTLKIRSTKLEDSAMYFCASGEYEQYFGPGTRLTVT.

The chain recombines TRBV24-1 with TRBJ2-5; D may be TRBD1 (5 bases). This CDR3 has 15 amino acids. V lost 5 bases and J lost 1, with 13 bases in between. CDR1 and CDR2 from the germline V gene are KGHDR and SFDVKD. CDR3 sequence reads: CATSALRGAQETQYF. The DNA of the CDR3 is TGTGCCACCAGTGCCCTTCGTGGGGCCCAAGAGACCCAGTACTTC.

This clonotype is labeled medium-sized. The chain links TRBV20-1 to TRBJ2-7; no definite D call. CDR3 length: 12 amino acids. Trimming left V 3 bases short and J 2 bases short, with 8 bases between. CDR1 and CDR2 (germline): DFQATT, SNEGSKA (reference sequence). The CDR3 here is CSASGWAYEQYF. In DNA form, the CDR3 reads TGCAGTGCTAGCGGATGGGCCTACGAGCAGTACTTC.

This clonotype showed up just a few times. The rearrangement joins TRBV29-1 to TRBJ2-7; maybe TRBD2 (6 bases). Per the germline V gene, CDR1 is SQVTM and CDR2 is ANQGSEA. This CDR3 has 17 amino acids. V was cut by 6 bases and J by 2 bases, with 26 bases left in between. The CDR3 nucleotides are TGCAGCGTGCCCCCGCAGCGGGCCTCTAGAGGCCCCTACGAGCAGTACTTC. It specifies CSVPPQRASRGPYEQYF.

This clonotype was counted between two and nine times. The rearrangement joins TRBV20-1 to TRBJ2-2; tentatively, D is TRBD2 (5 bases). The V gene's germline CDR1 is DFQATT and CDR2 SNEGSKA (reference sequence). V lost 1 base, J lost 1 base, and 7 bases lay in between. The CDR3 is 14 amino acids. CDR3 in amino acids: CSARGGGNTGELFF. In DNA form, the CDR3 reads TGCAGTGCTAGAGGAGGAGGGAACACCGGGGAGCTGTTTTTT.

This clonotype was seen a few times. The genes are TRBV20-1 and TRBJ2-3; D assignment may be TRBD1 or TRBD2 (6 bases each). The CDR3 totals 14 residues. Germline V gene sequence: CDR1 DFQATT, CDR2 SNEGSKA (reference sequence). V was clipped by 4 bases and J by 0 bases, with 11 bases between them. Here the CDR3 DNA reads TGCAGTGCTATCTACGGGGGCAGCACAGATACGCAGTATTTT. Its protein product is CSAIYGGSTDTQYF.

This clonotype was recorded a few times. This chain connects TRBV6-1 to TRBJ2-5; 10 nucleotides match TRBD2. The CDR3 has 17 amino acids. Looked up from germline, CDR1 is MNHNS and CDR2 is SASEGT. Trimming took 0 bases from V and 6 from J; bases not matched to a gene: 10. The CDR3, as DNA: TGTGCCAGCAGTGAAGCGGTCGGAGCGGGGGGGCTAAAGACCCAGTACTTC. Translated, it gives CASSEAVGAGGLKTQYF.

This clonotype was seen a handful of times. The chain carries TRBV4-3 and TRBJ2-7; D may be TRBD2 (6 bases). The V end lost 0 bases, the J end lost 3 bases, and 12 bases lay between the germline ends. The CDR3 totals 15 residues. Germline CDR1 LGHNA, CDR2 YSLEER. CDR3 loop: CASSQDGGSLYEQYF. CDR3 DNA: TGCGCCAGCAGCCAAGATGGGGGGTCACTCTACGAGCAGTACTTC.

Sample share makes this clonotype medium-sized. The CDR3 coding sequence is TGCAGTGCCACGAGCGGGGGGGCATCAGATACGCAGTATTTT. It specifies CSATSGGASDTQYF. This chain joins TRBV20-1 and TRBJ2-3, with 10 positions matching TRBD2. CDR3 length: 14 amino acids. V trimming: 6 bases; J trimming: 4 bases; junction bases outside the gene matches: 7. Germline CDR1 reads DFQATT; CDR2 reads SNEGSKA (reference sequence).

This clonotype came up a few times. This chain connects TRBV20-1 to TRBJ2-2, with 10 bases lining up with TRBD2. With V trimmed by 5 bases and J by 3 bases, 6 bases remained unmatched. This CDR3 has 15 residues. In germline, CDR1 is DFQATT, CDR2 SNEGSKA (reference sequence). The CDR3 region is CSASLAGVYTGELFF. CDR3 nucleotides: TGCAGTGCTTCCCTAGCGGGAGTGTACACCGGGGAGCTGTTTTTT.

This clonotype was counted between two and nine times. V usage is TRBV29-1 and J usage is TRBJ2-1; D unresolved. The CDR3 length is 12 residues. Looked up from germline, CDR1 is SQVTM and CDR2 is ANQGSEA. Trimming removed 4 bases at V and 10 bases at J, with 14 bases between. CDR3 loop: CSVARQAREQFF. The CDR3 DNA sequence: TGCAGCGTTGCTCGGCAAGCCCGGGAGCAGTTCTTC.

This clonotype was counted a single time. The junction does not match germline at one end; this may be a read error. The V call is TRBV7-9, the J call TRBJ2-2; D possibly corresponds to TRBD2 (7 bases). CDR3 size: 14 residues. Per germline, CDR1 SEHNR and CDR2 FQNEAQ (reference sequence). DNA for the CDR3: TGTGCCAGCAGCTTACAACTCGAAGGGGGGGAGCCGTTTTTT. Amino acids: CASSLQLEGGEPFF.

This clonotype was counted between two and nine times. The CDR3 loop reads CASSLVTPNYGYTF. The CDR3, as DNA: TGTGCCAGCAGTTTAGTGACCCCTAACTATGGCTACACCTTC. The V call is TRBV28, the J call TRBJ1-2; unclear D gene. The CDR3 runs to 14 residues. The V gene's germline CDR1 is MDHEN and CDR2 SYDVKM. The ends were cut back, 2 bases at V and 0 bases at J, with 7 bases in the middle.

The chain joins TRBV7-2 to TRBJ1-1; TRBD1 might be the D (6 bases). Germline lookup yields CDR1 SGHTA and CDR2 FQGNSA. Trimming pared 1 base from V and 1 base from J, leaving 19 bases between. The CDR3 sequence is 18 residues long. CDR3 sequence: CASSLELGTRVSNTEAFF. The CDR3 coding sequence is TGTGCCAGCAGCTTAGAGCTTGGGACAAGGGTTTCGAACACTGAAGCTTTCTTT. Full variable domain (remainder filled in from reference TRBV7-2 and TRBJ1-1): GAGVSQSPSNKVTEKGKDVELRCDPISGHTALYWYRQSLGQGLEFLIYFQGNSAPDKSGLPSDRFSAERTGGSVSTLTIQRTQQEDSAVYLCASSLELGTRVSNTEAFFGQGTRLTVV.

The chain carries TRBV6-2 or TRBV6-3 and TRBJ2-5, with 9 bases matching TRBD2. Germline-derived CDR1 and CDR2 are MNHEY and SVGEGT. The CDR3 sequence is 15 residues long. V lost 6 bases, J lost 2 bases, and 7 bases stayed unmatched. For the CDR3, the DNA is TGTGCCAGCAGGCATGGGACTAGCCCGCAAGAGACCCAGTACTTC. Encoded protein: CASRHGTSPQETQYF.

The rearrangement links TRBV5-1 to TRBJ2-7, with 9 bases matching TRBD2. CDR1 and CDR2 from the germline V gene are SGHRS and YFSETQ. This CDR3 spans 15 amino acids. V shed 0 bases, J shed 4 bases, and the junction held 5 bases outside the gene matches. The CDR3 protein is CASSLGRGGSYEQYF. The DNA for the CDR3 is TGCGCCAGCAGCTTGGGGCGGGGGGGGAGTTACGAGCAGTACTTC.

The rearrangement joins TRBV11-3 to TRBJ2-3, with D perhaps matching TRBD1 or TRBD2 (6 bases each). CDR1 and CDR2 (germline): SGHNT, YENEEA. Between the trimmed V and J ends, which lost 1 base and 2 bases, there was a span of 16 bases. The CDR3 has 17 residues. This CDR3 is CASSLAGGLAYTDTQYF. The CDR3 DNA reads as TGTGCCAGCAGCTTAGCCGGGGGCCTAGCGTACACAGATACGCAGTATTTT.

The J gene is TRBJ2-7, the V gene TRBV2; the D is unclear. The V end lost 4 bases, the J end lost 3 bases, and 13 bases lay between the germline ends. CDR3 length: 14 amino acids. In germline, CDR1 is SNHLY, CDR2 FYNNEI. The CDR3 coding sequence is TGTGCCAGCAGTGGTCAGGTTCTCATCTACGAGCAGTACTTC. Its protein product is CASSGQVLIYEQYF.

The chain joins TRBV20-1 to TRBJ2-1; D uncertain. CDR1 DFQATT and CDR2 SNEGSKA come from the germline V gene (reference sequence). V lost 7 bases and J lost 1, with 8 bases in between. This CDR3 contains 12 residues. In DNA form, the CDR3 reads TGCAGTGTAAGGCGGTCCTACAATGAGCAGTTCTTC. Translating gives CSVRRSYNEQFF.

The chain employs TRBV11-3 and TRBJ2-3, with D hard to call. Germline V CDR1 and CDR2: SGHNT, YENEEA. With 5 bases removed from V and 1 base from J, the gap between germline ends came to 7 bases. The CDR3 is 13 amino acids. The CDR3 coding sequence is TGTGCCAGCAGCATCCTACGCACAGATACGCAGTATTTT. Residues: CASSILRTDTQYF.